These 9 T cell receptor beta chains share one sample of origin, sequenced in a study of blood T cell repertoires in COVID-19. TCRdb's copy holds only in-frame clones and misses some; the assay was immunoSEQ multiplex PCR. The table records about 480,000 clones, about 85% of them present only once. What was sequenced was PBMCs or T cells enriched from blood (not recorded which). The receptors originated from a woman in her sixties who had recovered from COVID-19.

This clone has more than one count but fewer than ten. The CDR3 sequence is CASAGQVYGYTF. As DNA, the CDR3 is TGTGCCAGCGCCGGACAGGTCTATGGCTACACCTTC. The V call is TRBV2, the J call TRBJ1-2; 7 nucleotides match TRBD1. The germline gives CDR1 SNHLY, CDR2 FYNNEI. Trimming removed 8 bases from V and 4 bases from J; junction bases left unmatched: 4. CDR3 size: 12 residues.

The gene calls are TRBV28 and TRBJ1-5; perhaps TRBD1 as D (5 bases). The V and J ends lost 4 bases and 7 bases respectively, with 11 bases between them. The CDR3 spans 13 residues. CDR1 is MDHEN and CDR2 is SYDVKM in the germline V gene. The CDR3 sequence: CASSSQGFQPQHF. The DNA of the CDR3 is TGTGCCAGCAGTTCCCAGGGTTTCCAGCCCCAGCATTTT.

On this clone: An end of the junction does not agree with germline; a read error may underlie this. CDR3: CASSWEGYSSPLHF. CDR3 in DNA: TGTGCCAGCAGTTGGGAGGGGTATAGTTCACCCCTCCACTTT. The chain uses TRBV27 and TRBJ1-6; D is perhaps TRBD1 (5 bases). The CDR3 spans 14 residues. Looked up from germline, CDR1 is MNHEY and CDR2 is SMNVEV (reference sequence).

The chain is built from TRBV5-5 and TRBJ1-6; D is undetermined. In germline, CDR1 is SGHKS, CDR2 YYEKEE (reference sequence). V gave up 0 bases and J gave up 8 bases, with 12 bases separating them. The CDR3 sequence is 15 residues long. CDR3 DNA sequence: TGTGCCAGCAGCTTGGAAGGCCACCGGGATTCACCCCTCCACTTT. It is translated as CASSLEGHRDSPLHF.

The CDR3 region is CASSYSDTRSGNTIYF. CDR3 nucleotides: TGTGCCAGCAGTTACTCGGACACTCGATCTGGAAACACCATATATTTT. The chain recombines TRBV6-2 or TRBV6-3 with TRBJ1-3; possible D gene TRBD1, 5 bases. This CDR3 contains 16 residues. Trimming left V 0 bases short and J 1 base short, with 10 bases between. Germline V gene sequence: CDR1 MNHEY, CDR2 SVGEGT.

This chain uses TRBV4-1 with TRBJ1-2, with 12 positions matching TRBD1. The V segment lost 4 bases and the J segment 2 bases; nucleotides outside the gene matches: 5. Germline V gives CDR1 MGHRA, CDR2 YSYEKL. The CDR3 spans 16 residues. The CDR3 loop is CASSRGQGAPNYGYTF. The CDR3 DNA sequence: TGCGCCAGCAGCCGGGGACAGGGGGCGCCCAACTATGGCTACACCTTC.

V is TRBV25-1 and J is TRBJ1-2; D remains unclear. Trimming removed 4 bases from V and 5 bases from J, with 14 bases in between. Germline V gene sequence: CDR1 MGHDK, CDR2 SYGVNS. The CDR3 consists of 14 residues. The CDR3 region is CASSGRFLEYGYTF. In DNA form, the CDR3 reads TGTGCCAGCAGTGGAAGGTTTTTGGAGTATGGCTACACCTTC.

The V and J genes are TRBV4-1 and TRBJ1-5; D ambiguous. CDR1 is MGHRA, CDR2 YSYEKL, per germline. V dropped 0 bases and J dropped 1 base, with 19 bases sitting between them. The CDR3 runs 19 residues. The CDR3 region is CASSQEPPGGPASNQPQHF. As DNA, the CDR3 is TGCGCCAGCAGCCAAGAACCCCCTGGAGGCCCGGCGAGCAATCAGCCCCAGCATTTT.

To note about this clone: Different DNA sequences within this sample yield the same CDR3. The chain joins TRBV5-1 to TRBJ2-7, with D tentatively TRBD1 (7 bases). The V end lost 2 bases, the J end lost 6 bases, and 12 bases lay between the germline ends. CDR3 length equals 13 residues. CDR1 and CDR2 from the germline V gene are SGHRS and YFSETQ. The CDR3 sequence is CASSLGGGGEQYF. CDR3 in DNA: TGCGCCAGCAGCTTAGGAGGGGGCGGCGAGCAGTACTTC.